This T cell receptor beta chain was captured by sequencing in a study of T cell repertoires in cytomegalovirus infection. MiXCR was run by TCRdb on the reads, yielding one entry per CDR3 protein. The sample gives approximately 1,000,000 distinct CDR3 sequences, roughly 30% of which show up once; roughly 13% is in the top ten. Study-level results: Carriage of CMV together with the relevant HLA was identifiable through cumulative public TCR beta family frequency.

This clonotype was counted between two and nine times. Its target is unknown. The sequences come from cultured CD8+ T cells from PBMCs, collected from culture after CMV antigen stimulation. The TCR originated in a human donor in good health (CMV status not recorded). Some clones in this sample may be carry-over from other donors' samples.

CDR3 DNA sequence: TGTGCCAGCAGCTCTGGGGGACAGGTGTACAATGAGCAGTTCTTC. This translates into CASSSGGQVYNEQFF. This sequence joins TRBV7-6 and TRBJ2-1; 8 nucleotides align to TRBD1. This CDR3 spans 15 amino acids. Germline V lookup: CDR1 SGHVS, CDR2 FNYEAQ. Trimming removed 4 bases from V and 4 bases from J; junction bases left unmatched: 6. Full variable domain (missing parts from reference TRBV7-6 and TRBJ2-1): GAGVSQSPRYKVTKRGQDVALRCDPISGHVSLYWYRQALGQGPEFLTYFNYEAQQDKSGLPNDRFSAERPEGSISTLTIQRTEQRDSAMYRCASSSGGQVYNEQFFGPGTRLTVL.